This T cell receptor (beta chain) derives from a study of CD8+ T cells in alopecia areata. General study points: Across lesional scalp, and particularly alopecia totalis/universalis, clonality surpassed that of normal scalp. Association of baseline CD8+ expansion with response is uncertain owing to one nonresponder.

RNA was extracted and reverse transcribed into cDNA as the sequencing template. Measured with immunoSEQ multiplex PCR; TCRdb has only the in-frame clones, and not every one. The table includes around 200,000 clones, about 53% detected once. J was trimmed by 8 bases and V by 6 bases; bases with no gene match: 8. CDR1 and CDR2 (germline): MNHEY, SMNVEV (reference sequence). This CDR3 is 14 amino acids long. Indicated treatment: oral pan-JAK inhibitor, 5-10 mg twice daily. As concerns this clone: Its cognate antigen is unknown.

The material was CD8+ T cells sorted from blood, obtained at week 24, from a patient treated with tofacitinib. The clonotype comes from a human donor with alopecia areata. V gene TRBV27 combines with J gene TRBJ1-5; 9 nucleotides agree with TRBD1. The CDR3 is CASSLGQGNEPQHF. The CDR3, as DNA: TGTGCCAGCAGCCTGGGACAGGGTAATGAGCCCCAGCATTTT.